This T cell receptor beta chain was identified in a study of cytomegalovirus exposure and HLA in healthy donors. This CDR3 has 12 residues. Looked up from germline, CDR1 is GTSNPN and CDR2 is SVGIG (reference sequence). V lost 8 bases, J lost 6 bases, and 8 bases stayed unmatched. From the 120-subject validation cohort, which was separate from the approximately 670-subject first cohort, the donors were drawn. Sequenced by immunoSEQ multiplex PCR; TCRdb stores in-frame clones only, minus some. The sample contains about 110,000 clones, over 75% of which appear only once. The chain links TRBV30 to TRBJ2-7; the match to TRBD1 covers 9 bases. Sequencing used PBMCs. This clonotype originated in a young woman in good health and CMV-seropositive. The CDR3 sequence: CAGGQGFVEQYF. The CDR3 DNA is TGTGCCGGGGGACAGGGTTTCGTCGAGCAGTACTTC.